The text below deals with one TCR beta chain. The antigen is unknown. The data originate from a study of blood T cells in healthy people across ages. Whole-study findings and limits: Comparison with aged donors showed that long-lived donors had more naive CD4+ cells and higher diversity. Roughly linearly, TCR beta diversity per million T cells fell as age increased.

Next came a second PCR, run for about 7 to 12 cycles, which used a sample-barcoded 5' primer along with a J-beta primer mix. The yield of each sample was at least 3 million CDR3-containing paired-end reads. TCRdb independently ran MiXCR on the 5' RACE reads; one entry per CDR3 protein. The table lists under 750,000 distinct CDR3 sequences, around 48% of them singletons. Trimming cost V 1 base and J 4 bases; bases outside gene matches: 16. Per the germline V gene, CDR1 is SGHKS and CDR2 is YYEKEE (reference sequence). The CDR3 covers 18 residues. The chain links TRBV5-5 to TRBJ1-2, with 7 bases fitting TRBD1. This clonotype originated in a man aged 80 or over in good health. Sequencing used blood. In nucleotides, the CDR3 is TGTGCCAGCAGCTTGACTCCCCCGCGCAGGGGGGAAATCTATGGCTACACCTTC. This gives the protein CASSLTPPRRGEIYGYTF. Full variable domain (remainder filled in from reference TRBV5-5 and TRBJ1-2): DAGVTQSPTHLIKTRGQQVTLRCSPISGHKSVSWYQQVLGQGPQFIFQYYEKEERGRGNFPDRFSARQFPNYSSELNVNALLLGDSALYLCASSLTPPRRGEIYGYTFGSGTRLTVV.